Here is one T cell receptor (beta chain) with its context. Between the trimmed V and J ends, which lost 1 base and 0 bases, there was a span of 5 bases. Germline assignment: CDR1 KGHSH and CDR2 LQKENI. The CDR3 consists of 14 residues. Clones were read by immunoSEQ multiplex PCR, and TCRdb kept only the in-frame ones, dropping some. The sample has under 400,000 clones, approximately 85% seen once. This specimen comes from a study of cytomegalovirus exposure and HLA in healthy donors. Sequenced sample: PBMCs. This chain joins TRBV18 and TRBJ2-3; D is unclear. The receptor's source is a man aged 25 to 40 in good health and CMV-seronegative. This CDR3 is CASSPLVSTDTQYF. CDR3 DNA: TGTGCCAGCTCACCACTAGTCAGCACAGATACGCAGTATTTT.